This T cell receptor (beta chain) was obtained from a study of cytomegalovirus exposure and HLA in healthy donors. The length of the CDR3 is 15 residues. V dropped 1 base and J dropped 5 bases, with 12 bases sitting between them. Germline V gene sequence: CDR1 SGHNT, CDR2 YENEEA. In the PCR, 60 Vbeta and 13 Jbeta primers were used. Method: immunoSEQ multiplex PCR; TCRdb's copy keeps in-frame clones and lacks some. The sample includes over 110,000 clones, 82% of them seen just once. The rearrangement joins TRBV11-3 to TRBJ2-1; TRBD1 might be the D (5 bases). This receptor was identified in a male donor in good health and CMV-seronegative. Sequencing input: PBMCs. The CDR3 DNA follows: TGTGCCAGCAGCTTAGGAAATGGGGCTCACAATGAGCAGTTCTTC. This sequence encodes CASSLGNGAHNEQFF.